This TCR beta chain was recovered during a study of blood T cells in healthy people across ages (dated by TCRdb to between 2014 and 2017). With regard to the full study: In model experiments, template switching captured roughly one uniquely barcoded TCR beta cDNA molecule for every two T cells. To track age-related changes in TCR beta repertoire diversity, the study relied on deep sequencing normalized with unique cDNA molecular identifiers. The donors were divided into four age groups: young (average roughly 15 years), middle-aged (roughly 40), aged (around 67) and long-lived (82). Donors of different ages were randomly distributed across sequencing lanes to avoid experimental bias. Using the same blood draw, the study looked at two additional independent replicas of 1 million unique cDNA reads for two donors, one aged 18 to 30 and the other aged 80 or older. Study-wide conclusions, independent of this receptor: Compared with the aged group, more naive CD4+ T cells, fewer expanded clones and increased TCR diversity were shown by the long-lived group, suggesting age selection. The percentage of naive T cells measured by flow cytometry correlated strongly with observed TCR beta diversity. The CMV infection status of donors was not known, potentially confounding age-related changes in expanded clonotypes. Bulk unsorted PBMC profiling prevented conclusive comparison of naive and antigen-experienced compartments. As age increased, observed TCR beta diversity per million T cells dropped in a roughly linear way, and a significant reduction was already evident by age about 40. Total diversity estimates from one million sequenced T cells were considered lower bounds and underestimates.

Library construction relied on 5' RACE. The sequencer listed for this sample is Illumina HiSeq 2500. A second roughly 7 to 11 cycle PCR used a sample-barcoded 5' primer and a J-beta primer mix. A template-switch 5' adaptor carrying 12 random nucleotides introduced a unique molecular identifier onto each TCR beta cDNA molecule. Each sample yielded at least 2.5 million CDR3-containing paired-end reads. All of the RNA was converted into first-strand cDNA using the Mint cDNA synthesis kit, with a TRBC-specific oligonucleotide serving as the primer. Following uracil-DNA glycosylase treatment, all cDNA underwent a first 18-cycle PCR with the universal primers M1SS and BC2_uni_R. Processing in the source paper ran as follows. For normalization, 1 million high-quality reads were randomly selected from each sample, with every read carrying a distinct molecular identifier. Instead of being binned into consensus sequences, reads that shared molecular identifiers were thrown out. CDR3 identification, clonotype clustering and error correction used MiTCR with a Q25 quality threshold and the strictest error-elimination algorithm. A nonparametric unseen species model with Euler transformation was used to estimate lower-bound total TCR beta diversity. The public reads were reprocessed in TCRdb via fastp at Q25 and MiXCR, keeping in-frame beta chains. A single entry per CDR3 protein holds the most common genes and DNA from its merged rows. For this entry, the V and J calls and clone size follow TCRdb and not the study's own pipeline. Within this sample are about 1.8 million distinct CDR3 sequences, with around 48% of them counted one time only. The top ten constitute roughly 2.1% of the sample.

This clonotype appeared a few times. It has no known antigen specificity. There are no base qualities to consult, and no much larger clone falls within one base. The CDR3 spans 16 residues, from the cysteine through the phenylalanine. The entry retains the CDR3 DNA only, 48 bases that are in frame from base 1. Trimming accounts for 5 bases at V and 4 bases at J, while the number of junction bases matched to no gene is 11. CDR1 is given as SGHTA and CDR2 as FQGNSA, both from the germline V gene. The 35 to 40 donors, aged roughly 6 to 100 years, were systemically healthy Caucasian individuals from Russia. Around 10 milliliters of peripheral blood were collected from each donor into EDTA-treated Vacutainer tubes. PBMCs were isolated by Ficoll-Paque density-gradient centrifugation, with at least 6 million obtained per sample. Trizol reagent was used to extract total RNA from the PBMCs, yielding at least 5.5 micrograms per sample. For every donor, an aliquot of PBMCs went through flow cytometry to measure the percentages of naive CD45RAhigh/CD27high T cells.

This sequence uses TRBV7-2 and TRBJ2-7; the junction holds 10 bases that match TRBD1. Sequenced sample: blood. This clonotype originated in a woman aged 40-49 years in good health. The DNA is TGTGCCAGCAGCCCGCGGTGGGGGACAGGGGTATACGAGCAGTACTTC. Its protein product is CASSPRWGTGVYEQYF.